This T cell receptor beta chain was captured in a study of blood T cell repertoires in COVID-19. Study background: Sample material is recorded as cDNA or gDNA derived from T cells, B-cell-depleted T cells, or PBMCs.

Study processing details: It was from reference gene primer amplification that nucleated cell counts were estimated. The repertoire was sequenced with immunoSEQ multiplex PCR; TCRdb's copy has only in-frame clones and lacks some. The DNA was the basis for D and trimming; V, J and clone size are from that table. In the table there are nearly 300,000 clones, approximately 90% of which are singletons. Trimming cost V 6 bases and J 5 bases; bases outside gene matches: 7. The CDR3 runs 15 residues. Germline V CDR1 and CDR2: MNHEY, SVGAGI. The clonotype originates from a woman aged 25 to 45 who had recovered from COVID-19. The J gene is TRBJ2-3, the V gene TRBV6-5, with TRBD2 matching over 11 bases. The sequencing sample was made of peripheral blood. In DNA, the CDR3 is TGTGCCAGCAGCATTAGCGGGGGGGGCGGAGATACGCAGTATTTT. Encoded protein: CASSISGGGGDTQYF.